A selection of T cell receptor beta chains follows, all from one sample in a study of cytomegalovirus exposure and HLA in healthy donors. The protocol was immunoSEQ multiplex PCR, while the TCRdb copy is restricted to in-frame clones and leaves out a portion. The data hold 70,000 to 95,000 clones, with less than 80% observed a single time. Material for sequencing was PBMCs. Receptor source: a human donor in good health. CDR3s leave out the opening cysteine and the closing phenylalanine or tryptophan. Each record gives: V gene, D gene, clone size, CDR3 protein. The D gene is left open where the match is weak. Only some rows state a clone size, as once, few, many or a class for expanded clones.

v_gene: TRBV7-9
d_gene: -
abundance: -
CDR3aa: ASSLSYNRPRYNEQF

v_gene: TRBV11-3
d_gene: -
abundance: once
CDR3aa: ASSLGAGRGEKLF

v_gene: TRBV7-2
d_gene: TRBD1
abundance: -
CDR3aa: ASSLVTGGAKNIQY

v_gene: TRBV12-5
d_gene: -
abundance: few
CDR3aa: ASGRGQGDEKLF

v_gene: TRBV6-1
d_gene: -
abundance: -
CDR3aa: ASSRDSNQPQH

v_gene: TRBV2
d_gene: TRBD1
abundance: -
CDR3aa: ASSKGGQGEAF

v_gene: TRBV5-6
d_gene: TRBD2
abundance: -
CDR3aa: ASSLIGTSGGETY

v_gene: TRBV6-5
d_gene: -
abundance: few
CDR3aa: ASRSLQGFTEAF

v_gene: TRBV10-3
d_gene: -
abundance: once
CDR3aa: AIGREPGYEQY

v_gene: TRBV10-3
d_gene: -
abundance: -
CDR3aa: AISFDRSYEQY

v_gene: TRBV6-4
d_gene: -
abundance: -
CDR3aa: ASSYFATPGSPLH

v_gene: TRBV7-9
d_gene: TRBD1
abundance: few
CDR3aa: ASSPGTDYNSPLN

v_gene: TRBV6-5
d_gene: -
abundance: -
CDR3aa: ASSYGRGNTEAF

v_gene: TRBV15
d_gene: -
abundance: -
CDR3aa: ATSSPDLSTDEQF

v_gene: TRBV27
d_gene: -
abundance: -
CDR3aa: ASGSWRGDHYEQY

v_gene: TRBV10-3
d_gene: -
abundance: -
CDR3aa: AISDYDTGELF

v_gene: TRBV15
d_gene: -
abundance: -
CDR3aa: ATSYRTENTEAF

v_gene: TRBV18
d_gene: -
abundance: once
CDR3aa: ASSPIAGNPGELF

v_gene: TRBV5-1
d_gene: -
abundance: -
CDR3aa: ASSLGHYEQY

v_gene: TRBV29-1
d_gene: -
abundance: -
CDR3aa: SIPPEGSTDTQY

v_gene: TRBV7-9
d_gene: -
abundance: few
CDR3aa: ASSPYTEAF

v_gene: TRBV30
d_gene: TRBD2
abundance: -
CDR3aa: AWRGSGDEQF

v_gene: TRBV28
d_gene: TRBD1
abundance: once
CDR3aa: ASSLPRGSNQPQH

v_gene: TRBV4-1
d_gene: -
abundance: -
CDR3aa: ASSQAESVGPWAQH

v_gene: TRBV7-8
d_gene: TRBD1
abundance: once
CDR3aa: ASSLAGTGGGSEKLF

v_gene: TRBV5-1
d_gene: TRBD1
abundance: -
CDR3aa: ASSPRQGARNEQF

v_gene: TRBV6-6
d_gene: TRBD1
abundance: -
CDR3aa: ASSNRGSYEQY

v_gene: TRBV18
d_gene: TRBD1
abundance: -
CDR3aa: ASSPDRGNQPQH

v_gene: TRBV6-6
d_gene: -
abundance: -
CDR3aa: ASSNIRSLGGEQEH

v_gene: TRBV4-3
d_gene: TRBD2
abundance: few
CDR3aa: ASSPRLALGETQY

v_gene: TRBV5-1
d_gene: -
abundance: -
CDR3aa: ASSLERASNTGELF

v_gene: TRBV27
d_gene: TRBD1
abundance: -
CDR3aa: ASSSSTGDTQY

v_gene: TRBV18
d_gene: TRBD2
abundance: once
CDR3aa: ASSTQSEAASGGQETQY

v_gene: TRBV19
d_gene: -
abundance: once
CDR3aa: ASSTTQGLQGPLH

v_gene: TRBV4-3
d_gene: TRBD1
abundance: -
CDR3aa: ASSQAFGTGTYEQY

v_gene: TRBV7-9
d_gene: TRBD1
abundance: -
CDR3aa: ASSPTGGYEQY

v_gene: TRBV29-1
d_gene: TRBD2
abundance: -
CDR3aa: SGDSGGTDTQY

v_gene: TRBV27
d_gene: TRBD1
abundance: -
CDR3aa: ASRGTGVYYEQF

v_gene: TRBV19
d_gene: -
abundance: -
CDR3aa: ASSIRQVNVLT

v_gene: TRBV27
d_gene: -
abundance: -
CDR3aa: ASSLPGGAEAF

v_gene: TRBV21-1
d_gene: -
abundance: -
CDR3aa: ASSKSPGLGYGYT

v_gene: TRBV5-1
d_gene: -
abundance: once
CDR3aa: ASSLAPNYGYT

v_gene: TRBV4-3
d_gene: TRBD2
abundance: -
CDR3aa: ASSQDWEGETQY

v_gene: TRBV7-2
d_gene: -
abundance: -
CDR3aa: ASSPQGRQPQH

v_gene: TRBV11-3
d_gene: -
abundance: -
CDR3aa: ASSLGGSYEQY

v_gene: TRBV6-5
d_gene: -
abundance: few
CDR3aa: ASRPTGPDYGYT